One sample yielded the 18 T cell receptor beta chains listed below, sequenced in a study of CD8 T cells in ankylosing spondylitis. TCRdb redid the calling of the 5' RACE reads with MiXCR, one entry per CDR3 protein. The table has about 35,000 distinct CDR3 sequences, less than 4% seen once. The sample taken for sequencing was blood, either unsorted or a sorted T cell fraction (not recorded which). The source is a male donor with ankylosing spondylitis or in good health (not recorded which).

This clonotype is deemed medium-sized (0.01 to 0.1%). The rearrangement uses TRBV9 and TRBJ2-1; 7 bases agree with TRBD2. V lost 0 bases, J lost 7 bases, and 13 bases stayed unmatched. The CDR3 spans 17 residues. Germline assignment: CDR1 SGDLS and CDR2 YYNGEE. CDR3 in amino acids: CASSVATGRTSPNEQFF. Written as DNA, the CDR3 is TGTGCCAGCAGCGTAGCTACTGGGAGGACTAGTCCTAATGAGCAGTTCTTC.

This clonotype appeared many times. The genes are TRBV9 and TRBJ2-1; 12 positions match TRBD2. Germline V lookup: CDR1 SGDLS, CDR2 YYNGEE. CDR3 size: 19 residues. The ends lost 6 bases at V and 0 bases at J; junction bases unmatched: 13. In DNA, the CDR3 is TGTGCCAGCACCGACTCCGGGACTAGCGGGTCTAGCTCCTACAATGAGCAGTTCTTC. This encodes CASTDSGTSGSSSYNEQFF.

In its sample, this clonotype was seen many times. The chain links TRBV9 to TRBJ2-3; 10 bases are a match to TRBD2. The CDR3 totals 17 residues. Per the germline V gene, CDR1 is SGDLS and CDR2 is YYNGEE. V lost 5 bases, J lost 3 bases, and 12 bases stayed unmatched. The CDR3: CASSLGASGSVTDTQYF. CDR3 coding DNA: TGTGCCAGCAGTTTGGGGGCTAGCGGGAGTGTAACAGATACGCAGTATTTT. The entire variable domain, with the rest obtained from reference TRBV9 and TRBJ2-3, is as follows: DSGVTQTPKHLITATGQRVTLRCSPRSGDLSVYWYQQSLDQGLQFLIQYYNGEERAKGNILERFSAQQFPDLHSELNLSSLELGDSALYFCASSLGASGSVTDTQYFGPGTRLTVL.

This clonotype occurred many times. CDR3 bases: TGTGCCAGCAGCGTAGTCTCAGGTGGCTTGGGAGATACGCAGTATTTT. Residues: CASSVVSGGLGDTQYF. The chain has TRBV9 and TRBJ2-3; D is undetermined. Germline CDR1 and CDR2: SGDLS and YYNGEE. Trimming pared 0 bases from V and 5 bases from J, leaving 16 bases between. The CDR3 covers 16 residues.

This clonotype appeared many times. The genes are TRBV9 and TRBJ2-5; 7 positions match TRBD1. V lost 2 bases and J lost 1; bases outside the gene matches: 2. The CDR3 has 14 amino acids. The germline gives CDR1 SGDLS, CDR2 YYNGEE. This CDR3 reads CASSVTGTQETQYF. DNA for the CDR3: TGTGCCAGCAGCGTGACAGGGACCCAAGAGACCCAGTACTTC.

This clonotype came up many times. CDR3 protein: CASSETGAADNYGYTF. In DNA form, the CDR3 reads TGTGCCAGCAGCGAGACAGGGGCCGCTGATAACTATGGCTACACCTTC. The chain links TRBV9 to TRBJ1-2; TRBD1 aligns across 8 bases. This CDR3 comprises 16 residues. V gave up 3 bases and J gave up 1 base; unmatched junction bases: 8. Germline-derived CDR1 and CDR2 are SGDLS and YYNGEE.

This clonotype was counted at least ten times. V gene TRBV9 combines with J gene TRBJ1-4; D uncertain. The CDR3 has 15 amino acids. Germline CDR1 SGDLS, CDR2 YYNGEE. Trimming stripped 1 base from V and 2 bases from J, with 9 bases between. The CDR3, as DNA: TGTGCCAGCAGCGTATTGGAGGGCACTAATGAAAAACTGTTTTTT. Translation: CASSVLEGTNEKLFF.

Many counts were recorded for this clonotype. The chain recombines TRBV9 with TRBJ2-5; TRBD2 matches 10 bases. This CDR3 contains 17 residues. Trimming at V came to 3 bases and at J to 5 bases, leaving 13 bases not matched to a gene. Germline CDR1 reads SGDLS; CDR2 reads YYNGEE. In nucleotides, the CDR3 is TGTGCCAGCAGCGCGGGGGCGGCTAGCGGGAGTTCTGAGACCCAGTACTTC. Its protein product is CASSAGAASGSSETQYF.

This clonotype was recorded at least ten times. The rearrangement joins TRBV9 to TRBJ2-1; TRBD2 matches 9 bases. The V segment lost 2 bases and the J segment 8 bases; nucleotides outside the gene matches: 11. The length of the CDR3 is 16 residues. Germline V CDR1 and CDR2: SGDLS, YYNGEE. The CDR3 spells CASSVSPGLAFDEQFF. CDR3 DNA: TGTGCCAGCAGCGTCTCGCCGGGACTAGCTTTCGATGAGCAGTTCTTC.

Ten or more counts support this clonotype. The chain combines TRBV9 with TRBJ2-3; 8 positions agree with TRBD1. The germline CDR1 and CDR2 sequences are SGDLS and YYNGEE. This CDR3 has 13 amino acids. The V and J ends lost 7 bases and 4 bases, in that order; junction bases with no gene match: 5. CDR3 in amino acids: CASEQGDSDTQYF. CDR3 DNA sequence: TGTGCCAGCGAACAGGGGGATTCAGATACGCAGTATTTT.

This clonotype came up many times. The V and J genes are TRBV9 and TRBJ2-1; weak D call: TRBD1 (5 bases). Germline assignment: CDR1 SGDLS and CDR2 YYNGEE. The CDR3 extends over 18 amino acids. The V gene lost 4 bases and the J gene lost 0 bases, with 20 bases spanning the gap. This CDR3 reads CASSSSLGPSSSYNEQFF. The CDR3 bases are TGTGCCAGCAGCTCCTCCTTGGGGCCGTCGAGCTCCTACAATGAGCAGTTCTTC. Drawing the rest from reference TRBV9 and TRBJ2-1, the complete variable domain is DSGVTQTPKHLITATGQRVTLRCSPRSGDLSVYWYQQSLDQGLQFLIQYYNGEERAKGNILERFSAQQFPDLHSELNLSSLELGDSALYFCASSSSLGPSSSYNEQFFGPGTRLTVL.

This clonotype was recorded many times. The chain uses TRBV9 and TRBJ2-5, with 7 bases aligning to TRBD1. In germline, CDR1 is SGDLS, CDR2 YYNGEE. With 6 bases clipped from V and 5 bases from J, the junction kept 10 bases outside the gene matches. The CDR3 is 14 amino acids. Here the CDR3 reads CASTRTGLAETQYF. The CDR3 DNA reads TGTGCCAGCACCCGGACAGGCCTCGCGGAGACCCAGTACTTC. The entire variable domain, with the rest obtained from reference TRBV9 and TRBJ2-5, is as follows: DSGVTQTPKHLITATGQRVTLRCSPRSGDLSVYWYQQSLDQGLQFLIQYYNGEERAKGNILERFSAQQFPDLHSELNLSSLELGDSALYFCASTRTGLAETQYFGPGTRLLVL.

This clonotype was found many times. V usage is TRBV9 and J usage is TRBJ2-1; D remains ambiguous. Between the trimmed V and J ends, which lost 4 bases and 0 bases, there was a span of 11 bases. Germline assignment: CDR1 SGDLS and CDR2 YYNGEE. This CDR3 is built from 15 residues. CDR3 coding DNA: TGTGCCAGCAGCCCCGTGGGTAGCTCCTACAATGAGCAGTTCTTC. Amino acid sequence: CASSPVGSSYNEQFF.

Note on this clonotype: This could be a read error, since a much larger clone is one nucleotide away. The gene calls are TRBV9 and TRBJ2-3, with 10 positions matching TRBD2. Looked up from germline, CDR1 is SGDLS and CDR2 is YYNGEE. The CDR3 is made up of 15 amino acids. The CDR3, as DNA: TGTGCCAGCAGCGTAGGTGACGGACTAGCGGATACGCAGTCTTTT. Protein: CASSVGDGLADTQSF.

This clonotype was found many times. The DNA for the CDR3 is TGTGCCAGCAGCGAAGCACAGGGGGCTGGTGGCTACACCTTC. It is translated as CASSEAQGAGGYTF. The chain couples TRBV9 to TRBJ1-2; TRBD1 agrees at 9 bases. Germline loops: CDR1 SGDLS, CDR2 YYNGEE. After removal of 3 bases from V and 7 bases from J, the junction contained 7 bases not matched to a gene. CDR3 length: 14 amino acids.

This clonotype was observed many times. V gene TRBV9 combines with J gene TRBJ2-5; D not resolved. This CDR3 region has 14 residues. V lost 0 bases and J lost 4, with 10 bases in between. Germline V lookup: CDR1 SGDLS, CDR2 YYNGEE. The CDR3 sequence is CASSVDGEGETQYF. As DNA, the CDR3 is TGTGCCAGCAGCGTAGATGGGGAAGGAGAGACCCAGTACTTC.

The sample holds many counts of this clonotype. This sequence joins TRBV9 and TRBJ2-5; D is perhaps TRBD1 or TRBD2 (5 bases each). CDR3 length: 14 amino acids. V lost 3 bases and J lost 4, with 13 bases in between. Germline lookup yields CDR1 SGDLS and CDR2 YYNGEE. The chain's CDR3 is CASSEGLARETQYF. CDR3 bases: TGTGCCAGCAGCGAGGGGCTAGCAAGAGAGACCCAGTACTTC.

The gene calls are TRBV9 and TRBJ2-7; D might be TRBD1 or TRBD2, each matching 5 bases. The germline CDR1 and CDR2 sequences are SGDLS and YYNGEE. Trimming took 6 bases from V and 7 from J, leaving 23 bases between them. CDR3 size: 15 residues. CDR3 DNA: TGTGCCAGCACCGATGGGGGTGGGTCCTACAATGAGCAGTACGTC. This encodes CASTDGGGSYNEQYV.